These 7 T cell receptor beta chains share one sample of origin, sequenced in a study of identical twins. One entry per CDR3 protein, called by TCRdb with MiXCR from the 5' RACE reads. The table includes 650,000 to 800,000 distinct CDR3 sequences, around 8.3% detected once. Another study also made use of these data, one on yellow fever vaccine responses in identical twins.

The sample consisted of PBMCs. The receptors were gathered from a young woman in good health.

There are a few counts of this clonotype. This rearrangement joins TRBV9 to TRBJ2-5, with a possible D match to TRBD2 (5 bases). The CDR3 covers 14 residues. V was cut by 3 bases and J by 2 bases, with 11 bases left in between. Looked up from germline, CDR1 is SGDLS and CDR2 is YYNGEE. The CDR3 nucleotides read TGTGCCAGCAGCGCAGGACTGATACAAGAGACCCAGTACTTC. It encodes CASSAGLIQETQYF.

This chain links TRBV7-3 with TRBJ2-3; D may be TRBD1 or TRBD2 (7 bases each). The germline V gene encodes CDR1 SGHTA and CDR2 FQGTGA. The CDR3 consists of 17 residues. V lost 7 bases, J lost 0 bases, and 20 bases lay in between. For the CDR3, the DNA is TGTGCCAGCACCGGAACGGGGGGACAGATTAGCACAGATACGCAGTATTTT. Its translation: CASTGTGGQISTDTQYF.

The chain carries TRBV4-1 and TRBJ2-1; no definite D call. From germline, CDR1 is MGHRA and CDR2 YSYEKL. The CDR3 runs 18 residues. V was shortened by 2 bases and J by 0 bases, with 17 bases between the two germline ends. CDR3 DNA sequence: TGCGCCAGCAGCCAAAAGACCAGGTCCGCAAGCTCCTACAATGAGCAGTTCTTC. As protein: CASSQKTRSASSYNEQFF.

This clonotype was seen many times. Here the CDR3 DNA reads TGCGCCAGCAGGCTCGAAAGTGGCCACCCGCAGTATTTT. Protein: CASRLESGHPQYF. The chain has TRBV5-1 and TRBJ2-3; D remains ambiguous. The CDR3 spans 13 residues. Germline V gene lookup returns CDR1 SGHRS and CDR2 YFSETQ. The V end was cut by 5 bases, the J end by 10 bases, with 17 bases between. The full variable domain, completed using reference TRBV5-1 and TRBJ2-3, is KAGVTQTPRYLIKTRGQQVTLSCSPISGHRSVSWYQQTPGQGLQFLFEYFSETQRNKGNFPGRFSGRQFSNSRSEMNVSTLELGDSALYLCASRLESGHPQYFGPGTRLTVL.

Of note for this clonotype: A read error is likely, as this CDR3 ends without the conserved phenylalanine or tryptophan. The rearrangement uses TRBV6-1 and TRBJ2-2; TRBD2 aligns across 10 bases. The CDR3 contains 16 residues. Germline trimming cut 2 bases from V and 3 bases from J; bases unmatched to any gene: 3. Germline CDR1 is MNHNS and CDR2 is SASEGT. The CDR3 loop is CASSEWSGGDTGELFL. The CDR3, as DNA: TGTGCCAGCAGTGAATGGAGCGGGGGGGACACCGGGGAGCTGTTTTTA.

This clonotype was picked up many times. This chain joins TRBV12-3 or TRBV12-4 and TRBJ1-6; possible D gene TRBD1, 6 bases. Trimming removed 7 bases from V and 5 bases from J, with 15 bases in between. The CDR3 is made up of 15 amino acids. The CDR3 DNA follows: TGTGCCAGCAACCCGAGGGGGGCGGATAATTCACCCCTCCACTTT. Encoded protein: CASNPRGADNSPLHF.

This clonotype was seen many times. The chain recombines TRBV9 with TRBJ1-4; 9 bases fit TRBD1. The CDR3 is 16 residues long. The germline CDR1 and CDR2 sequences are SGDLS and YYNGEE. The V segment lost 3 bases and the J segment 5 bases; nucleotides outside the gene matches: 8. CDR3 residues: CASSAVLGTGNEKLFF. CDR3 nucleotides: TGTGCCAGCAGCGCCGTTCTTGGGACAGGGAATGAAAAACTGTTTTTT.